This T cell receptor (beta chain) appears in the sequencing data of a study of radiation and T cells in renal cell carcinoma. The time point: blood 4 weeks post-SBRT, at nephrectomy. Treatment meaning: 15 Gy SBRT to primary tumor, nephrectomy 4 weeks later. Using immunoSEQ multiplex PCR, the repertoire was profiled, and TCRdb retains in-frame clones only, with some absent. The repertoire consists of about 34,000 clones, with roughly 80% occurring once and the leading ten covering roughly 30%. Trimming took 3 bases from V and 0 from J, leaving 8 bases between them. Germline V gene data show CDR1 as WNHNN and CDR2 as SYGVQD (reference sequence). The CDR3 covers 15 residues.

The sample consisted of blood, taken from a patient whose treatment included radiotherapy and nephrectomy. The chain has TRBV10-1 and TRBJ2-2, with TRBD2 as a possible D gene (5 bases). This TCR derives from a man aged 60 to 75 with renal cell carcinoma. The CDR3 DNA reads as TGCGCCAGCAGTGATCAGGAGGCGAACACCGGGGAGCTGTTTTTT. Residues: CASSDQEANTGELFF.